This passage covers 22 T cell receptor beta chains from one sample sequenced in a study of T-cell reconstitution after alpha-beta-depleted transplantation in children. Unique molecular identifiers were built into the TCRbeta library. TCRdb analysed the PCR reads with MiXCR anew, one entry per CDR3 protein. The sample lists about 610,000 distinct CDR3 sequences; over 9.5% were seen once. Source: PBMCs from the stem cell graft donor, taken from the stem cell graft. The receptor set was obtained from a human donor who donated a stem cell graft to a child with acute myeloid leukemia.

The V call is TRBV12-3 or TRBV12-4, the J call TRBJ1-1, with unresolved D. V was clipped by 2 bases and J by 1 base, with 8 bases between them. This CDR3 has 14 amino acids. The CDR3 here is CASSLTHGNTEAFF. The CDR3 DNA sequence: TGTGCCAGCAGTTTAACCCACGGGAACACTGAAGCTTTCTTT.

The J gene is TRBJ2-7, the V gene TRBV1; no DNA check was done on the table's D call, TRBD1. TRBV1 is classified as a pseudogene. This CDR3 has 18 residues. The chain's CDR3 is CTSSQDLPPSGMPYEQYF. The CDR3 DNA is TGCACCAGCAGCCAAGATCTTCCCCCTAGCGGGATGCCCTACGAGCAGTACTTC.

A few counts support this clonotype. CDR3 amino acids: CASSSGLNQETQYF. The CDR3 bases are TGTGCCAGCAGTTCCGGACTTAATCAAGAGACCCAGTACTTC. This sequence joins TRBV6-2 or TRBV6-3 and TRBJ2-5; TRBD2 is a possible D gene (5 bases). The CDR3 has 14 amino acids. Trimming removed 4 bases from V and 2 bases from J, with 11 bases in between. Germline V lookup: CDR1 MNHEY, CDR2 SVGEGT.

The chain recombines TRBV29-1 with TRBJ2-7; no definite D call. CDR1 and CDR2 from the germline V gene are SQVTM and ANQGSEA. CDR3 length: 12 amino acids. V shed 7 bases and J shed 0 bases, with 10 bases lying between them. The CDR3 sequence: CSALGTSYEQYF. Written as DNA, the CDR3 is TGCAGCGCTTTGGGCACCTCCTACGAGCAGTACTTC.

The sample holds a few counts of this clonotype. The chain employs TRBV15 and TRBJ2-5; 10 positions match TRBD1. Trimming cost V 0 bases and J 4 bases; bases outside gene matches: 2. Germline V gene sequence: CDR1 LNHNV, CDR2 YYDKDF (reference sequence). This CDR3 contains 15 residues. As DNA, the CDR3 is TGTGCCACCAGCAGAGAGAGACAGGGGGCAGAGACCCAGTACTTC. Its protein is CATSRERQGAETQYF. Full variable domain (outside the CDR3, taken from reference TRBV15 and TRBJ2-5): DAMVIQNPRYQVTQFGKPVTLSCSQTLNHNVMYWYQQKSSQAPKLLFHYYDKDFNNEADTPDNFQSRRPNTSFCFLDIRSPGLGDTAMYLCATSRERQGAETQYFGPGTRLLVL.

The genes are TRBV12-3 or TRBV12-4 and TRBJ1-3, with a weak D call TRBD1 (5 bases). V lost 4 bases, J lost 4 bases, and 8 bases lay in between. The length of the CDR3 is 13 residues. CDR3 sequence: CASSYRQGNTIYF. The CDR3 bases are TGTGCCAGCAGTTATCGACAGGGAAACACCATATATTTT.

This clonotype was counted at least ten times. The CDR3 DNA sequence: TGTGCCAGCAGTCGAGCGGCCCCATACGATGAGCAGTTCTTC. Protein: CASSRAAPYDEQFF. V gene TRBV6-1 combines with J gene TRBJ2-1; possible D gene TRBD2, 5 bases. V was cut by 5 bases and J by 8 bases, with 16 bases left in between. CDR1 and CDR2 from the germline V gene are MNHNS and SASEGT. This CDR3 region has 14 residues.

Only a few counts were recorded for this clonotype. The genes are TRBV4-3 and TRBJ2-7; TRBD2 might be the D (5 bases). The CDR3 sequence is 14 residues long. The germline V gene has CDR1 LGHNA and CDR2 YSLEER. Deletions cut 1 base from V and 4 bases from J, with 11 bases between. Written as DNA, the CDR3 is TGCGCCAGCAGCCAAGCTCCCGGGGAATACGAGCAGTACTTC. Translated, it gives CASSQAPGEYEQYF.

This clonotype appeared a few times. The rearrangement uses TRBV12-3 or TRBV12-4 and TRBJ1-2; D call uncertain. The CDR3 runs to 12 residues. The V end lost 3 bases, the J end lost 8 bases, and 10 bases lay between the germline ends. The CDR3 bases are TGTGCCAGCAGTTTCCTTTTGGGAGGCTACACCTTC. It yields the protein CASSFLLGGYTF.

The chain recombines TRBV11-3 with TRBJ2-2; TRBD2 matches at 9 bases. Losses at the gene ends were 3 bases for V and 0 bases for J; bases not matched to a gene: 2. Germline V gives CDR1 SGHNT, CDR2 YENEEA. The CDR3 runs 16 residues. In DNA, the CDR3 is TGTGCCAGCAGCTTCGCTAGCGGGGCGAACACCGGGGAGCTGTTTTTT. Its translation: CASSFASGANTGELFF.

The chain recombines TRBV27 with TRBJ2-7, with 9 nucleotides matching TRBD1. After removal of 3 bases from V and 5 bases from J, the junction contained 5 bases not matched to a gene. Germline CDR1 is MNHEY and CDR2 is SMNVEV (reference sequence). This CDR3 region has 14 residues. Here the CDR3 DNA reads TGTGCCAGCAGTTTGGGGACAGGGCACAACGAGCAGTACTTC. It yields the protein CASSLGTGHNEQYF.

The chain links TRBV7-6 to TRBJ2-3; 10 nucleotides align to TRBD2. Germline CDR1 reads SGHVS; CDR2 reads FNYEAQ. This CDR3 is 15 amino acids long. V shed 5 bases and J 2 bases; nucleotides not matched to a gene: 4. Written as DNA, the CDR3 is TGTGCCAGCAGCGTAACTAGCGGGATCACAGATACGCAGTATTTT. Amino acids: CASSVTSGITDTQYF.

In nucleotides, the CDR3 is TGCGCCAGCAGCTACGCCGGGACTAGAGGCGATACGCAGTATTTT. This codes for CASSYAGTRGDTQYF. This chain uses TRBV5-1 with TRBJ2-3; 8 bases agree with TRBD2. The CDR3 has 15 residues. V trimming: 3 bases; J trimming: 6 bases; junction bases outside the gene matches: 9. Germline lookup yields CDR1 SGHRS and CDR2 YFSETQ.

J is TRBJ2-3 and V is TRBV18; 7 bases match TRBD2. The CDR3 loop spans 16 amino acids. Trimming cost V 3 bases and J 6 bases; bases outside gene matches: 12. CDR1 KGHSH and CDR2 LQKENI come from the germline V gene. Written as DNA, the CDR3 is TGTGCCAGCTCACCTTCTAGCGGTCCCCGAGGGGATACGCAGTATTTT. Its translation: CASSPSSGPRGDTQYF.

The chain joins TRBV7-2 to TRBJ1-2; D unclear. CDR3 length: 15 residues. V gave up 2 bases and J gave up 6 bases, with 16 bases separating them. Germline V gene sequence: CDR1 SGHTA, CDR2 FQGNSA. CDR3 sequence: CASSLYPGGLDGYTF. CDR3 DNA: TGTGCCAGCAGCTTATACCCAGGAGGTCTGGATGGCTACACCTTC.

Many counts were recorded for this clonotype. The chain links TRBV6-1 to TRBJ2-7, with TRBD1 matching over 7 bases. Germline V lookup: CDR1 MNHNS, CDR2 SASEGT. The V segment lost 6 bases and the J segment 3 bases; nucleotides outside the gene matches: 11. This CDR3 has 15 residues. The CDR3 DNA reads as TGTGCCAGCAGAATATCCGGGACAGTCCTCTACGAGCAGTACTTC. This sequence encodes CASRISGTVLYEQYF.

This clonotype was counted only a few times. The chain links TRBV10-3 to TRBJ1-1, with a weak D call TRBD1 (6 bases). The CDR3 extends over 13 amino acids. V lost 3 bases, J lost 4 bases, and 9 bases lay in between. From germline, CDR1 is ENHRY and CDR2 SYGVKD. CDR3 region: CAISDRGGTEAFF. DNA for the CDR3: TGTGCCATCAGTGACAGGGGTGGCACTGAAGCTTTCTTT.

This clonotype has ten or more counts. The rearrangement links TRBV29-1 to TRBJ2-7, with a possible D match to TRBD2 (5 bases). The V end was cut by 0 bases, the J end by 3 bases, with 12 bases between. CDR1 and CDR2 from the germline V gene are SQVTM and ANQGSEA. This CDR3 has 14 residues. The CDR3 region is CSVEDRVGDYEQYF. CDR3 DNA: TGCAGCGTTGAAGATCGGGTCGGGGACTACGAGCAGTACTTC.

The table lists this clonotype with many counts. J is TRBJ2-7 and V is TRBV12-3 or TRBV12-4; 8 positions agree with TRBD2. This CDR3 contains 15 residues. V gave up 6 bases and J gave up 2 bases; unmatched junction bases: 9. The CDR3 is CASRQGLEKAYEQYF. For the CDR3, the DNA is TGTGCCAGCAGACAGGGACTAGAAAAAGCCTACGAGCAGTACTTC.

This clonotype has a count of ten or more. The CDR3 reads CASSYGDEQFF. The CDR3 DNA reads TGTGCCAGCAGTTACGGGGATGAGCAGTTCTTC. This chain links TRBV6-2 or TRBV6-3 with TRBJ2-1; no firm D call. Germline CDR1 reads MNHEY; CDR2 reads SVGEGT. The CDR3 length is 11 residues. V was trimmed by 2 bases and J by 8 bases, leaving 4 bases between them.

V gene TRBV27 combines with J gene TRBJ2-1; 7 bases line up with TRBD2. V lost 2 bases to trimming and J lost 8 bases; unmatched junction nucleotides: 9. The CDR3 consists of 15 residues. Germline V lookup: CDR1 MNHEY, CDR2 SMNVEV (reference sequence). CDR3 sequence reads: CASSLMAGVVDEQFF. CDR3 coding DNA: TGTGCCAGCAGTTTAATGGCGGGAGTAGTCGATGAGCAGTTCTTC.

This clonotype was observed a few times. The gene calls are TRBV5-5 and TRBJ2-7; no reliable D call. The CDR3 has 15 amino acids. V lost 1 base, J lost 0 bases, and 11 bases lay in between. In germline, CDR1 is SGHKS, CDR2 YYEKEE (reference sequence). The CDR3 DNA reads as TGTGCCAGCAGCTTGTTCTCCGGCAGCTCCTACGAGCAGTACTTC. Amino acid sequence: CASSLFSGSSYEQYF.